Following are 2 T cell receptor beta chains from one sample sequenced in a study of metastatic and nonmetastatic thyroid tumors. No treatment had been given to any patient before thyroid surgery. MiXCR re-clonotyped the PCR reads for TCRdb. This sample has approximately 8,500 clones, with over 20% found just once. Sequenced input: tumor tissue. These receptors were obtained from a female donor with papillary thyroid cancer or a benign thyroid nodule (not recorded which). Some clones in this sample may be carry-over from other donors' samples.

This chain joins TRBV28 and TRBJ2-3; 9 bases fit TRBD2. This CDR3 spans 18 amino acids. Trimming at V came to 5 bases and at J to 4 bases, leaving 16 bases not matched to a gene. Germline CDR1 and CDR2: MDHEN and SYDVKM. In DNA, the CDR3 is TGTGCCAGCAGTCCCCGCGGGGGTGGGCGGGGGGGCGCAGATACGCAGTATTTT. Residues: CASSPRGGGRGGADTQYF. The variable domain in full, with the rest retrieved from reference TRBV28 and TRBJ2-3, is DVKVTQSSRYLVKRTGEKVFLECVQDMDHENMFWYRQDPGLGLRLIYFSYDVKMKEKGDIPEGYSVSREKKERFSLILESASTNQTSMYLCASSPRGGGRGGADTQYFGPGTRLTVL.

This clone was found a few times. The chain employs TRBV28 and TRBJ1-2, with D maybe TRBD1 (5 bases). Between the trimmed V and J ends, which lost 5 bases and 1 base, there was a span of 14 bases. The CDR3 spans 15 residues. The germline V gene has CDR1 MDHEN and CDR2 SYDVKM. The DNA of the CDR3 is TGTGCCAGCAGTCCCTTTGGGCAGGGTAACTATGGCTACACCTTC. Residues: CASSPFGQGNYGYTF.